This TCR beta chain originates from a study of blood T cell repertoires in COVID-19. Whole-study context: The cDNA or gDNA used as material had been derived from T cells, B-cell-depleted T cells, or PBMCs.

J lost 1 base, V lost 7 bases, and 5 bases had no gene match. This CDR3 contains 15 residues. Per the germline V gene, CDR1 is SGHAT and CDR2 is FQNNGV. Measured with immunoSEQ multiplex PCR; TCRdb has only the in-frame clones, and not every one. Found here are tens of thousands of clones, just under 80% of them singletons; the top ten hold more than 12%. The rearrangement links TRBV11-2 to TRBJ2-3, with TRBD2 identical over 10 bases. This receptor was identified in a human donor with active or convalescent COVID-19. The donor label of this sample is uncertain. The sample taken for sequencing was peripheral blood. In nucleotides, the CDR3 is TGTGCCAGCACCCCTGGACTAGCGGGCACAGATACGCAGTATTTT. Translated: CASTPGLAGTDTQYF.